The T cell receptor beta chain described here comes from a study of control samples from healthy donors and cancer patients. The data were produced by immunoSEQ multiplex PCR, yet TCRdb's version contains in-frame clones alone and is incomplete. Of 40,000 to 50,000 clones detected, over 90% appear once; the ten largest clones hold about a quarter. CDR3 size: 15 residues. The germline V and J ends were trimmed by 0 bases and 5 bases, with 12 bases remaining between them. The germline CDR1 and CDR2 sequences are SGHRS and YFSETQ. The TCR sequence derives from a woman aged 45-65 years with head and neck cancer. The chain carries TRBV5-1 and TRBJ2-1; perhaps TRBD2 as D (6 bases). Material: PBMCs. For the CDR3, the DNA is TGCGCCAGCAGCTTGGGGTCCGGGGGTAACAATGAGCAGTTCTTC. Translating gives CASSLGSGGNNEQFF.